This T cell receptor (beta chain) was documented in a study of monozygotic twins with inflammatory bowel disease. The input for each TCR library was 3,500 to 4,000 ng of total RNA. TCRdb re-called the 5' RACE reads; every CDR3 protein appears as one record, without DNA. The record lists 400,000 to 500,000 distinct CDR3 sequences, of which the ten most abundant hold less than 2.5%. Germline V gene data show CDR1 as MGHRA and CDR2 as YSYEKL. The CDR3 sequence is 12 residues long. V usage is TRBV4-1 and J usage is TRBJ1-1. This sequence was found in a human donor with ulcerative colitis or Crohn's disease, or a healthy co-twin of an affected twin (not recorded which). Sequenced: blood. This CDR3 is CASRDRYTEAFF.